The TCR beta chain described here comes from a study of shared clonotypes between healthy human individuals. Trimming took 3 bases from V and 5 from J, leaving 13 bases between them. Germline V gene lookup returns CDR1 LNHNV and CDR2 YYDKDF (reference sequence). The CDR3 is 14 amino acids. The repertoire was sequenced with immunoSEQ multiplex PCR; TCRdb's copy has only in-frame clones and lacks some. The table shows about 2.1 million clones, with about 93% occurring only once. Only CD45RO-negative cells positively selected for CCR7 counted as naive CD8 cells, so terminally differentiated effector memory CD45RA+ cells were excluded.

The gene calls are TRBV15 and TRBJ1-1; D remains unclear. The sequence was obtained from a man between 18 and 29 years old in good health. Some clones in this sample may be carry-over from other donors' samples. The material sequenced was naive CD8+ T cells from PBMCs. The CDR3 region has the DNA TGTGCCACCAGCAGTCGACAACGACGTACTGAAGCTTTCTTT. This translates into CATSSRQRRTEAFF.